This T cell receptor beta chain was identified during a study of T cells in narcolepsy. Study observations and caveats: Autoreactive clonotypes reportedly recurred in blood of same and different patients, not controls. No autoreactive T cell clone sequences appeared in some memory CD4+ repertoires. Comparing one patient's CSF and blood CD4+ clonotypes highlighted HCRT- and TRIB2-specific autoreactive clonotypes.

The CDR3 is made up of 14 amino acids. Per the germline V gene, CDR1 is SQVTM and CDR2 is ANQGSEA. V was clipped by 7 bases and J by 3 bases, with 15 bases between them. In the case of this clone: Its antigen is not identified.

Only in-frame clones appear in the TCRdb table, and some are missing; sequencing was by immunoSEQ multiplex PCR. The repertoire holds about 31,000 clones, with around 80% as singletons. The sequenced material came from CD45RA- memory CD4+ T cells from PBMCs. The clonotype comes from a human donor with narcolepsy. The chain links TRBV29-1 to TRBJ2-2; D is uncertain. The CDR3: CSAAARLDTGELFF. CDR3 in DNA: TGCAGCGCCGCCGCACGGTTGGACACCGGGGAGCTGTTTTTT.